Following are 6 T cell receptor beta chains from one sample sequenced in a study of T cell responses to AZD1222 COVID-19 vaccine. Profiling relied on immunoSEQ multiplex PCR, and the TCRdb table lists in-frame clones only, not all of them. This table holds under 200,000 clones, roughly 90% found once. The source material was peripheral blood, sampled on day 0 of AZD1222 vaccination. The receptors here all came from an adult in good health.

This chain uses TRBV5-1 with TRBJ2-1; 11 nucleotides align to TRBD2. The germline V gene has CDR1 SGHRS and CDR2 YFSETQ. Trimming removed 4 bases from V and 7 bases from J; junction bases left unmatched: 10. This CDR3 region has 16 residues. The CDR3 DNA sequence: TGCGCCAGCAGCCCACATCTAGCGGGGGGCGGGAATGAGCAGTTCTTC. Protein sequence: CASSPHLAGGGNEQFF.

The chain combines TRBV19 with TRBJ1-2; D remains unclear. CDR1 and CDR2 from the germline V gene are LNHDA and SQIVND (reference sequence). The CDR3 is made up of 12 amino acids. The ends were cut back, 10 bases at V and 7 bases at J, with 16 bases in the middle. CDR3 protein: CATKDTLTGYTF. CDR3 in DNA: TGTGCCACCAAAGACACCCTTACTGGCTACACCTTC. The full variable domain, in which reference TRBV19 and TRBJ1-2 provide the parts outside the CDR3, is DGGITQSPKYLFRKEGQNVTLSCEQNLNHDAMYWYRQDPGQGLRLIYYSQIVNDFQKGDIAEGYSVSREKKESFPLTVTSAQKNPTAFYLCATKDTLTGYTFGSGTRLTVV.

The V call is TRBV5-5, the J call TRBJ1-3; D remains ambiguous. CDR1 is SGHKS and CDR2 is YYEKEE in the germline V gene (reference sequence). The CDR3 covers 16 residues. V lost 4 bases to trimming and J lost 1 base, with 15 bases between them. CDR3 sequence: CASSLWGGGSGNTIYF. The CDR3, as DNA: TGTGCCAGCAGCCTCTGGGGAGGAGGGTCTGGAAACACCATATATTTT.

Only one count was recorded for this clone. Within the sample, other DNA sequences also encode this same CDR3. The chain employs TRBV3-1 (or the pseudogene TRBV3-2) and TRBJ1-1; no definite D call. The CDR3 is 13 residues long. V was cut by 0 bases and J by 0 bases, with 2 bases left in between. Germline lookup yields CDR1 LGHDT and CDR2 YNNKEL (reference sequence). Here the CDR3 reads CASSQELNTEAFF. The CDR3 DNA reads as TGTGCCAGCAGCCAAGAATTGAACACTGAAGCTTTCTTT.

The gene calls are TRBV7-2 and TRBJ2-5, with 7 bases lining up with TRBD2. Trimming at V came to 4 bases and at J to 5 bases, leaving 1 base not matched to a gene. This CDR3 has 12 amino acids. Germline CDR1 SGHTA, CDR2 FQGNSA. CDR3 nucleotide sequence: TGTGCCAGCAGCTGGGGGGGGGAGACCCAGTACTTC. Amino acids: CASSWGGETQYF.

The chain couples TRBV25-1 to TRBJ2-1; the D is unclear. The CDR3 runs to 13 residues. The V gene's germline CDR1 is MGHDK and CDR2 SYGVNS. Between the trimmed V and J ends, which lost 2 bases and 5 bases, there was a span of 7 bases. DNA for the CDR3: TGTGCCAGCAGTGAACGGGCAGACAATGAGCAGTTCTTC. Translated, it gives CASSERADNEQFF.